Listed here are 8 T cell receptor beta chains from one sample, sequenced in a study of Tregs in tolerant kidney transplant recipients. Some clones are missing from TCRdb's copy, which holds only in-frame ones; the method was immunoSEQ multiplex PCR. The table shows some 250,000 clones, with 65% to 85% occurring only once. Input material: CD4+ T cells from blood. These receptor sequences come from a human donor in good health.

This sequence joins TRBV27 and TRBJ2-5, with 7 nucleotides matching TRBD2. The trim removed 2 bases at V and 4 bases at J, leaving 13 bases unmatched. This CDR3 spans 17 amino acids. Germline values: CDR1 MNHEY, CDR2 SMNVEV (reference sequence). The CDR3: CASSLDPLRETPETQYF. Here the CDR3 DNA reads TGTGCCAGCAGTTTAGACCCTCTGCGGGAGACTCCAGAGACCCAGTACTTC.

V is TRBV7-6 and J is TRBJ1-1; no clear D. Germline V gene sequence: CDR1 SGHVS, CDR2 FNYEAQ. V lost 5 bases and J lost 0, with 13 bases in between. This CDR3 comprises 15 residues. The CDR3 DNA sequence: TGTGCCAGCAGCCCGCAAAGTGTAATGAACACTGAAGCTTTCTTT. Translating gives CASSPQSVMNTEAFF.

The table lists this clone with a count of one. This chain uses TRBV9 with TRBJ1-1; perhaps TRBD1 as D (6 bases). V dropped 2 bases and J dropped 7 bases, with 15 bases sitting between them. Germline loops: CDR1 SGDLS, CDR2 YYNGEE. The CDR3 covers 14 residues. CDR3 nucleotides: TGTGCCAGCAGCGTGGAGCCCAGGGGTAGTGAAGCTTTCTTT. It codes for CASSVEPRGSEAFF.

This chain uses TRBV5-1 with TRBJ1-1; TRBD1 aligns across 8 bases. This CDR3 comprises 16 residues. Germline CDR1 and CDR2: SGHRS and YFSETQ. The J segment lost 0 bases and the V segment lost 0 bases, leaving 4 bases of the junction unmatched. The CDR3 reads CASSLGDRTLNTEAFF. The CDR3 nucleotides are TGCGCCAGCAGCTTGGGGGACAGGACTTTGAACACTGAAGCTTTCTTT.

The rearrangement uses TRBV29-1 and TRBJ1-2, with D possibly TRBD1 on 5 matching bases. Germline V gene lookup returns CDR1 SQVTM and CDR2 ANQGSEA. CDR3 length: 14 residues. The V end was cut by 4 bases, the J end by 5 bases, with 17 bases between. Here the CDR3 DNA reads TGCAGCGTTGTAGGGCAATCAGGGTCTTATGGCTACACCTTC. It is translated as CSVVGQSGSYGYTF.

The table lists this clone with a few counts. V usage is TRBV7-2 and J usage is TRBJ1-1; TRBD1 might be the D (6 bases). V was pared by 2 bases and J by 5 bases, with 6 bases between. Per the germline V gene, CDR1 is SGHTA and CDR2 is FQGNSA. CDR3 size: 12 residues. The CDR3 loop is CASSLRGTEAFF. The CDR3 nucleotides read TGTGCCAGCAGCTTAAGGGGGACTGAAGCTTTCTTT.

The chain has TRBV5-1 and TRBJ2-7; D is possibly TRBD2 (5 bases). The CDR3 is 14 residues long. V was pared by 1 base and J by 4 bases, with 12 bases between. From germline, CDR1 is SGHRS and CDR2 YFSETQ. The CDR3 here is CASSLYRETYEQYF. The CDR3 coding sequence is TGCGCCAGCAGCTTGTACCGGGAAACTTACGAGCAGTACTTC.

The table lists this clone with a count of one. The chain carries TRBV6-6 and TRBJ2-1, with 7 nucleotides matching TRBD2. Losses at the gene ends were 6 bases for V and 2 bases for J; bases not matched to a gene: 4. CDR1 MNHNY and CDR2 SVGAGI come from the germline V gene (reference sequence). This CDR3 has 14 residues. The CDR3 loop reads CASRQAGPYNEQFF. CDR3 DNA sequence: TGTGCCAGCAGACAAGCGGGACCCTACAATGAGCAGTTCTTC.